The entry below describes one T cell receptor beta chain. Antigen unknown. Looked up from germline, CDR1 is MNHNY and CDR2 is SVGAGI (reference sequence). There are 15 residues in the CDR3. V was clipped by 2 bases and J by 3 bases; unmatched bases: 3. The entry originates in a study of blood T cells in healthy people across ages. Study in general: In model experiments, template switching was able to capture about one barcoded beta molecule for every two T cells that were present. The study's findings and limits: Possibly confounding the expanded clonotype changes was the fact that donor CMV status was unknown.

Using a J-beta primer mix together with a sample-barcoded 5' primer, a second PCR was run for roughly 6 to 12 cycles. Each CDR3 protein gets one entry after TCRdb re-called the 5' RACE reads with MiXCR. Counted here are some 1,800,000 distinct CDR3 sequences, about two fifths occurring once; the ten biggest clones make up 23%. The rearrangement uses TRBV6-6 and TRBJ1-2; TRBD1 matches at 10 bases. The sequenced sample was blood. The sequence was obtained from a human donor in good health. CDR3 sequence: CASSYPGTGDYGYTF. In DNA, the CDR3 is TGTGCCAGCAGTTACCCAGGGACAGGGGACTATGGCTACACCTTC.